One T cell receptor beta chain is described in this entry. Clones were sequenced by immunoSEQ multiplex PCR, and TCRdb holds only the in-frame ones, with some missing. Of more than 95,000 clones in the sample, around 89% were seen once. Trimming removed 2 bases at V and 11 bases at J, with 9 bases between. Per germline, CDR1 MDHEN and CDR2 SYDVKM. The CDR3 loop spans 11 amino acids. This sample is part of a study of T cell responses to AZD1222 COVID-19 vaccine. This receptor was taken from an adult in good health. V gene TRBV28 combines with J gene TRBJ1-1, with a possible D match to TRBD1 (6 bases). This sample comprised peripheral blood, obtained on day 0 of AZD1222 vaccination. The CDR3 coding sequence is TGTGCCAGCAGTTTAGGACAGTCGGCTTTCTTT. It yields the protein CASSLGQSAFF. The variable domain in full, with the rest retrieved from reference TRBV28 and TRBJ1-1, is DVKVTQSSRYLVKRTGEKVFLECVQDMDHENMFWYRQDPGLGLRLIYFSYDVKMKEKGDIPEGYSVSREKKERFSLILESASTNQTSMYLCASSLGQSAFFGQGTRLTVV.